This T cell receptor beta chain was retrieved from a study of T cells in Graves' hyperthyroidism and ophthalmopathy. The CDR3 contains 17 residues. Looked up from germline, CDR1 is MRHNA and CDR2 is SNTAGT. V shed 0 bases and J shed 4 bases, with 16 bases lying between them. Amplification of TCR beta CDR3 regions used RNA as the template. The primer set for the first-round RT-PCR of the TCR CDR3 was HTBI. TCRdb called the multiplex PCR reads again in MiXCR, with one record for every CDR3 protein. This sample has 400,000 to 550,000 distinct CDR3 sequences, with approximately 15% found just once. The source is a woman younger than 30 with Graves' hyperthyroidism. Sequenced input: blood. The chain has TRBV6-4 and TRBJ2-1, with TRBD1 as a possible D gene (6 bases). The CDR3 here is CASSDSGAVKNYNEQFF. In nucleotides, the CDR3 is TGTGCCAGCAGTGACTCGGGGGCGGTCAAAAATTACAATGAGCAGTTCTTC.